This T cell receptor (beta chain) was profiled in a study of blood T cell repertoires in COVID-19. The wider study: Acute and convalescent COVID-19 samples came from the United States, Italy and Spain. T cells, B-cell-depleted T cells, or PBMCs provided the cDNA or gDNA that served as material.

All enrollees were roughly 18 to 100 years old and from some 24 US areas. Assignments of participants to cohorts depended upon their own reported clinical history. Libraries were prepared by immunoSEQ multiplex PCR; TCRdb keeps only in-frame clonotypes and omits some of them. The sample yields 250,000 to 300,000 clones, around nine tenths seen once. The germline V gene has CDR1 SGHTA and CDR2 FQGTGA. V lost 0 bases to trimming and J lost 5 bases, with 11 bases between them. This CDR3 contains 14 residues. The receptor was derived from an older woman in a cohort exposed to, infected with or recovered from COVID-19 (not recorded which). The rearrangement joins TRBV7-3 to TRBJ2-7; perhaps TRBD1 as D (5 bases). Sequencing was performed on PBMCs or T cells enriched from blood (not recorded which). This chain's CDR3 is CASSLTGASDEQYF. In nucleotides, the CDR3 is TGTGCCAGCAGCTTAACAGGGGCAAGCGACGAGCAGTACTTC.